This T cell receptor (beta chain) came from a study of early T cells in non-severe SARS-CoV-2 infection. At the level of the study: Unsorted whole blood bulk RNA was sequenced, with unpaired chains.

Study-level findings and limits: Sequences matched to VDJdb favored anti-spike CD8 responses, while private and CD4 specificities were missed.

In regard to this clonotype: Its target is unknown.

Individual cDNA molecules were tagged with unique molecular identifiers. In TCRdb, the 5' RACE reads were re-called with MiXCR into one record per CDR3 protein. The sample has around 71,000 distinct CDR3 sequences; over 8% are singletons. This receptor was taken from an adult who was a healthcare worker with PCR-confirmed SARS-CoV-2 infection or an uninfected control (not recorded which). The source material was whole blood, sampled at baseline.

The CDR3 DNA is TGCAGCGCCGTCTGGGGAGTCGGGACCCAGTACTTC. As protein: CSAVWGVGTQYF. The rearrangement joins TRBV29-1 to TRBJ2-5; possible D gene TRBD2, 5 bases. V lost 7 bases and J 7 bases, leaving 16 bases between the germline ends. Germline V lookup: CDR1 SQVTM, CDR2 ANQGSEA. There are 12 residues in the CDR3.